In this sample, the clone carrying this T cell receptor beta chain turned up a few times. Sequencing was performed with immunoSEQ multiplex PCR; in TCRdb, only in-frame clones are kept and a portion is missing. The sample has some 2 million clones, roughly 95% seen once. The CDR3 spans 16 residues. Germline trimming cut 6 bases from V and 1 base from J; bases unmatched to any gene: 8. Germline V gene data show CDR1 as SGHNT and CDR2 as YYREEE (reference sequence). The data were obtained in a study of shared clonotypes between healthy human individuals. The naive CD8 population came from CD45RO-negative cells selected for CCR7, without terminally differentiated effector memory CD45RA+ cells.

The chain uses TRBV5-4 and TRBJ2-2; 8 nucleotides match TRBD1. The sequencing sample was made of naive CD8+ T cells sorted from blood. The clonotype was recovered from a man between 18 and 35 years old in good health. The CDR3 region has the DNA TGTGCCAGCACAGGGGGCGATGTCGAGAACACCGGGGAGCTGTTTTTT. Amino acids: CASTGGDVENTGELFF. Full variable domain (missing parts from reference TRBV5-4 and TRBJ2-2): ETGVTQSPTHLIKTRGQQVTLRCSSQSGHNTVSWYQQALGQGPQFIFQYYREEENGRGNFPPRFSGLQFPNYSSELNVNALELDDSALYLCASTGGDVENTGELFFGEGSRLTVL.